These 7 T cell receptor beta chains originate from one sample sequenced in a study of cytomegalovirus exposure and HLA in healthy donors. Researchers ran the PCR with 60 Vbeta and 13 Jbeta primers. Profiled with immunoSEQ multiplex PCR; TCRdb holds only in-frame clones, not every one. The sample lists under 90,000 clones, 70% to 85% occurring once. Specimen: PBMCs. Source of these receptors: a man aged 50-60 years in good health and CMV-seropositive.

Here the CDR3 DNA reads TGTGCCAGCAGCTCGAAGGGACTAGCGGGAGGGCTAGAGCCTTACAATGAGCAGTTCTTC. Its protein is CASSSKGLAGGLEPYNEQFF. The rearrangement joins TRBV7-6 to TRBJ2-1, with 16 bases aligning to TRBD2. CDR1 and CDR2 (germline): SGHVS, FNYEAQ. The junction had 13 bases not matched to a gene; V was cut back by 4 bases and J by 4 bases. The CDR3 runs to 20 residues.

This clone came up once. The chain employs TRBV11-1 and TRBJ2-7; 8 bases match TRBD2. CDR1 and CDR2 (germline): SGHAT, FQDESV (reference sequence). Unmatched junction bases numbered 8, after V lost 3 bases and J lost 4 bases. The CDR3 loop spans 15 amino acids. CDR3 region: CASSFEVSGTYEQYF. CDR3 sequence (DNA): TGTGCCAGCAGCTTCGAAGTTAGCGGGACTTACGAGCAGTACTTC.

This chain joins TRBV2 and TRBJ2-2, with 10 nucleotides matching TRBD2. V lost 8 bases to trimming and J lost 4 bases; unmatched junction nucleotides: 7. The CDR3 has 15 residues. The germline V gene has CDR1 SNHLY and CDR2 FYNNEI. CDR3 coding DNA: TGTGCCAGCGTCAAAGCGGGAGGGCCCACCGGGGAGCTGTTTTTT. Translated: CASVKAGGPTGELFF.

The rearrangement joins TRBV2 to TRBJ1-2, with a possible D match to TRBD1 (5 bases). The V and J ends lost 7 bases and 4 bases respectively, with 13 bases between them. The germline V gene has CDR1 SNHLY and CDR2 FYNNEI. There are 13 residues in the CDR3. CDR3 DNA sequence: TGTGCCAGCATTGCCTCGACAGCCTATGGCTACACCTTC. Translation: CASIASTAYGYTF. The complete variable domain, with remaining parts taken from reference TRBV2 and TRBJ1-2, reads EPEVTQTPSHQVTQMGQEVILRCVPISNHLYFYWYRQILGQKVEFLVSFYNNEISEKSEIFDDQFSVERPDGSNFTLKIRSTKLEDSAMYFCASIASTAYGYTFGSGTRLTVV.

V is TRBV19 and J is TRBJ1-4; possible D gene TRBD1, 5 bases. Germline values: CDR1 LNHDA, CDR2 SQIVND (reference sequence). This CDR3 comprises 14 residues. Deletions cut 3 bases from V and 8 bases from J, with 13 bases between. The CDR3 sequence is CASSIQGPSEKLFF. The CDR3 nucleotides read TGTGCCAGTAGTATTCAGGGTCCCTCGGAAAAACTGTTTTTT.

V and J are TRBV19 and TRBJ2-1, with 8 bases fitting TRBD1. With V trimmed by 4 bases and J by 1 base, 6 bases remained unmatched. This CDR3 spans 16 amino acids. CDR1 and CDR2 from the germline V gene are LNHDA and SQIVND (reference sequence). The CDR3 DNA sequence: TGTGCCAGTAGTAGAAAAGGGACAGGTTCCTACAATGAGCAGTTCTTC. Its translation is CASSRKGTGSYNEQFF.

The rearrangement uses TRBV9 and TRBJ2-3; D perhaps matches TRBD2 (6 bases). Per the germline V gene, CDR1 is SGDLS and CDR2 is YYNGEE. The CDR3 extends over 15 amino acids. Deletions cut 5 bases from V and 1 base from J, with 14 bases between. DNA of the CDR3: TGTGCCAGCAGATCGGACTCGGGAGGCACAGATACGCAGTATTTT. Protein: CASRSDSGGTDTQYF.